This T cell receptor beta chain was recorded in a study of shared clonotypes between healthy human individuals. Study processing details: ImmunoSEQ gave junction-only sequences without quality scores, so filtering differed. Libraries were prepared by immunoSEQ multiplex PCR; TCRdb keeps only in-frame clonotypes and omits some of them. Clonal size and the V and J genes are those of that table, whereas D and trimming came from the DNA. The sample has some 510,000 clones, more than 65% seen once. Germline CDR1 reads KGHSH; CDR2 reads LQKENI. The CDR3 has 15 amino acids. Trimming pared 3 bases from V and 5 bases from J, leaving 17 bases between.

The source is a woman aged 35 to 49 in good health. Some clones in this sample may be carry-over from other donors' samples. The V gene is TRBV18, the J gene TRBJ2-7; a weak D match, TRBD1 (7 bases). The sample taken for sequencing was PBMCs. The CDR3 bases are TGTGCCAGCTCACCGGACAGGTTGGAGGGGGACGAGCAGTACTTC. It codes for CASSPDRLEGDEQYF.